Following are 20 T cell receptor beta chains from one sample sequenced in a study of regulatory T cells in long-lasting Graves disease. The time point is: newly diagnosed GD, antithyroid drugs for less than 3 months. Preparation of the TCR library used RNA extracted from PBMCs. According to the study, TCR beta libraries were built with iRepertoire HTBI primers and CDR3-region Arm-PCR. In TCRdb, the multiplex PCR reads were re-called with MiXCR into one record per CDR3 protein. The data show some 320,000 distinct CDR3 sequences, 18% seen once. The sample here was peripheral blood mononuclear cells (PBMCs), taken at new diagnosis, from a patient treated with antithyroid drugs. These receptors were obtained from a female donor with Graves disease.

There are many counts of this clonotype. This chain links TRBV3-1 with TRBJ2-5; 8 bases are shared with TRBD2. Germline-derived CDR1 and CDR2 are LGHDT and YNNKEL (reference sequence). This CDR3 comprises 15 residues. The V segment lost 0 bases and the J segment 1 base; nucleotides outside the gene matches: 1. CDR3 sequence reads: CASSQDGLAQETQYF. For the CDR3, the DNA is TGTGCCAGCAGCCAAGATGGACTAGCCCAAGAGACCCAGTACTTC.

This sequence joins TRBV28 and TRBJ2-1; either TRBD1 or TRBD2 may fit D (6 bases each). This CDR3 spans 15 amino acids. V lost 7 bases to trimming and J lost 0 bases, with 13 bases between them. Per germline, CDR1 MDHEN and CDR2 SYDVKM. The CDR3 reads CASTMEGGSYNEQFF. The CDR3 region has the DNA TGTGCCAGCACCATGGAGGGGGGCTCCTACAATGAGCAGTTCTTC.

This clonotype has ten or more counts. The CDR3 nucleotides read TGCGCCAGCAGCTTGGATGGGAGCAATCAGCCCCAGCATTTT. Translation: CASSLDGSNQPQHF. The genes are TRBV5-1 and TRBJ1-5; D gene uncertain. V lost 0 bases to trimming and J lost 1 base, with 5 bases between them. Germline CDR1 is SGHRS and CDR2 is YFSETQ. This CDR3 is 14 amino acids long.

This clonotype was counted only a few times. The chain uses TRBV5-1 and TRBJ1-5; D unresolved. In germline, CDR1 is SGHRS, CDR2 YFSETQ. Trimming removed 1 base at V and 2 bases at J, with 7 bases between. This CDR3 contains 14 residues. This chain's CDR3 is CASSLRAGNQPQHF. CDR3 in DNA: TGCGCCAGCAGCTTGCGAGCGGGCAATCAGCCCCAGCATTTT.

Concerning this clonotype itself: A far more abundant clone sits one base away, making this likely a read error. This sequence joins TRBV2 and TRBJ2-3, with 8 bases aligning to TRBD1. The last part of the DNA fits TRBJ2-1 better; the J call may be wrong. The V gene's germline CDR1 is SNHLY and CDR2 FYNNEI. The CDR3 has 15 residues. As DNA, the CDR3 is TGTGCCAGCAGTTTATACACAGGGGGTCCCTACGAGCAGTTCTTC. Its translation is CASSLYTGGPYEQFF.

This clonotype was detected ten times or more. This sequence joins TRBV28 and TRBJ2-7; a weak D match, TRBD1 (6 bases). The CDR3 contains 12 residues. CDR1 is MDHEN and CDR2 is SYDVKM in the germline V gene. The V end was cut by 3 bases, the J end by 6 bases, with 9 bases between. The CDR3 DNA sequence: TGTGCCAGCAGTTTGGGGGCGGGCGAGCAGTACTTC. Translating it yields CASSLGAGEQYF.

In its sample, this clonotype was seen many times. V and J are TRBV28 and TRBJ1-5, with 8 bases identical to TRBD1. The V gene's germline CDR1 is MDHEN and CDR2 SYDVKM. J lost 2 bases, V lost 5 bases, and 5 bases had no gene match. The CDR3 is made up of 15 amino acids. DNA for the CDR3: TGTGCCAGCAGTCAACCGGGACAGGGCAATCAGCCCCAGCATTTT. Its protein is CASSQPGQGNQPQHF. The complete variable domain, with remaining parts taken from reference TRBV28 and TRBJ1-5, reads DVKVTQSSRYLVKRTGEKVFLECVQDMDHENMFWYRQDPGLGLRLIYFSYDVKMKEKGDIPEGYSVSREKKERFSLILESASTNQTSMYLCASSQPGQGNQPQHFGDGTRLSIL.

There are a few counts of this clonotype. The chain couples TRBV4-1 to TRBJ2-1; 9 bases line up with TRBD1. The CDR3 contains 16 residues. Trimming removed 1 base from V and 2 bases from J; junction bases left unmatched: 3. Germline assignment: CDR1 MGHRA and CDR2 YSYEKL. DNA for the CDR3: TGCGCCAGCAGCCAAGGGGGGACAGGGACCTACAATGAGCAGTTCTTC. This translates into CASSQGGTGTYNEQFF.

A few counts support this clonotype. The rearrangement uses TRBV7-9 and TRBJ2-7, with TRBD2 as a possible D gene (6 bases). The germline V gene has CDR1 SEHNR and CDR2 FQNEAQ (reference sequence). The V end lost 2 bases, the J end lost 7 bases, and 21 bases lay between the germline ends. This CDR3 is 16 amino acids long. CDR3: CASSLIGGSGGREQYF. The CDR3 DNA follows: TGTGCCAGCAGCTTAATAGGCGGTAGCGGAGGGAGAGAGCAGTACTTC.

This clonotype was seen a handful of times. V gene TRBV18 combines with J gene TRBJ2-7, with D possibly being TRBD1 or TRBD2 (5 bases each). V shed 5 bases and J shed 4 bases, with 18 bases lying between them. From germline, CDR1 is KGHSH and CDR2 LQKENI. The CDR3 is made up of 15 amino acids. The CDR3 region is CASSSQTGTAYEQYF. DNA for the CDR3: TGTGCCAGCTCATCACAGACCGGGACGGCTTACGAGCAGTACTTC.

With regard to this clonotype: A much larger clone lies a single base off, so this may be a read error. The rearrangement joins TRBV2 to TRBJ2-1; 8 bases fit TRBD2. V lost 8 bases, J lost 13 bases, and 19 bases stayed unmatched. Germline CDR1 SNHLY, CDR2 FYNNEI. The CDR3 is made up of 15 amino acids. DNA of the CDR3: TGTGCCAGCTCACCGGGGGGGACAACGCAAGAGACCCAGTTCTTC. Its protein is CASSPGGTTQETQFF. The full variable domain, completed using reference TRBV2 and TRBJ2-1, is EPEVTQTPSHQVTQMGQEVILRCVPISNHLYFYWYRQILGQKVEFLVSFYNNEISEKSEIFDDQFSVERPDGSNFTLKIRSTKLEDSAMYFCASSPGGTTQETQFFGPGTRLTVL.

At least ten counts were recorded for this clonotype. The J gene is TRBJ2-3, the V gene TRBV15, with TRBD2 identical over 9 bases. After removal of 1 base from V and 6 bases from J, the junction contained 8 bases not matched to a gene. Germline V gene data show CDR1 as LNHNV and CDR2 as YYDKDF (reference sequence). This CDR3 spans 16 amino acids. This CDR3 reads CATSRGVPSGTDTQYF. In DNA, the CDR3 is TGTGCCACCAGCAGAGGAGTGCCTAGCGGGACGGATACGCAGTATTTT. Filled out from reference TRBV15 and TRBJ2-3, the complete variable domain reads DAMVIQNPRYQVTQFGKPVTLSCSQTLNHNVMYWYQQKSSQAPKLLFHYYDKDFNNEADTPDNFQSRRPNTSFCFLDIRSPGLGDTAMYLCATSRGVPSGTDTQYFGPGTRLTVL.

V is TRBV7-9 and J is TRBJ2-7, with 11 bases that match TRBD2. Germline CDR1 SEHNR, CDR2 FQNEAQ (reference sequence). The CDR3 consists of 16 residues. The V and J ends lost 5 bases and 2 bases, in that order; junction bases with no gene match: 8. In DNA, the CDR3 is TGTGCCAGCAGCGAATCCCGACTAGCGGGAACCTACGAGCAGTACTTC. It is translated as CASSESRLAGTYEQYF.

This clonotype was counted many times. J is TRBJ1-3 and V is TRBV18; D remains ambiguous. The V end lost 6 bases, the J end lost 4 bases, and 13 bases lay between the germline ends. This CDR3 spans 14 amino acids. Per germline, CDR1 KGHSH and CDR2 LQKENI. CDR3 sequence: CASSPMKSGNTIYF. DNA of the CDR3: TGTGCCAGCTCTCCCATGAAGTCGGGAAACACCATATATTTT.

This chain connects TRBV7-6 to TRBJ2-1, with D unclear. This CDR3 comprises 15 residues. Deletions cut 5 bases from V and 3 bases from J, with 14 bases between. Germline V gives CDR1 SGHVS, CDR2 FNYEAQ. The CDR3 bases are TGTGCCAGCAGCCAAGAGACTGGACGCTACAATGAGCAGTTCTTC. It is translated as CASSQETGRYNEQFF.

This clonotype has at least ten counts. V is TRBV6-2 or TRBV6-3 and J is TRBJ1-6, with a weak D call TRBD1 (5 bases). The CDR3 consists of 18 residues. CDR1 is MNHEY and CDR2 is SVGEGT in the germline V gene. Trimming took 0 bases from V and 3 from J, leaving 15 bases between them. In DNA form, the CDR3 reads TGTGCCAGCAGTTACTCGACCAGGGAAGGAGGCTATAATTCACCCCTCCACTTT. Amino acids: CASSYSTREGGYNSPLHF.

As to this clonotype: One end of the junction does not line up with germline, which may come from a read error. V gene TRBV28 combines with J gene TRBJ2-1; tentative D call: TRBD2 (5 bases). Germline V CDR1 and CDR2: MDHEN, SYDVKM. The CDR3 is 11 residues long. The CDR3, as DNA: TGTACCAGCGGCCCGAACAATGAGCAGTTCTTC. It yields the protein CTSGPNNEQFF.

Many counts were recorded for this clonotype. The DNA of the CDR3 is TGTGCCAGCAGTTTATCGATAGGGCTAGCGGGAGTTAATGAGCAGTTCTTC. This sequence encodes CASSLSIGLAGVNEQFF. J is TRBJ2-1 and V is TRBV27; TRBD2 matches at 10 bases. The trim removed 0 bases at V and 7 bases at J, leaving 9 bases unmatched. This CDR3 region has 17 residues. Germline lookup yields CDR1 MNHEY and CDR2 SMNVEV (reference sequence).

This clonotype has a count of ten or more. V gene TRBV28 combines with J gene TRBJ2-5, with TRBD1 identical over 7 bases. CDR1 is MDHEN, CDR2 SYDVKM, per germline. This CDR3 has 15 amino acids. V trimming: 3 bases; J trimming: 1 base; junction bases outside the gene matches: 5. CDR3 in DNA: TGTGCCAGCAGTTTGGGACAGAGCCTCCAAGAGACCCAGTACTTC. Residues: CASSLGQSLQETQYF.

This clonotype was observed at least ten times. The chain joins TRBV20-1 to TRBJ2-3, with D possibly matching TRBD1 (6 bases). The CDR3 length is 15 residues. V was clipped by 6 bases and J by 0 bases, with 16 bases between them. Germline CDR1 reads DFQATT; CDR2 reads SNEGSKA (reference sequence). DNA of the CDR3: TGCAGTGCCCCGCATACCAGGGGTAGCACAGATACGCAGTATTTT. This encodes CSAPHTRGSTDTQYF.